The clone carrying this T cell receptor (beta chain) was seen a handful of times. With 60 Vbeta and 13 Jbeta primers, the PCR was carried out. TCRdb keeps only in-frame clones here, not all; method: immunoSEQ multiplex PCR. This sample has approximately 170,000 clones, with 75% to 90% found just once. The CDR3 covers 12 residues. Germline CDR1 MNHNY, CDR2 SVGAGI (reference sequence). The V and J ends lost 4 bases and 6 bases respectively, with 9 bases between them. This entry is derived from a study of cytomegalovirus exposure and HLA in healthy donors. This rearrangement joins TRBV6-6 to TRBJ1-1, with unresolved D. Sequenced: PBMCs. The origin of this receptor is a male donor in good health and CMV-seronegative. This CDR3 reads CASSFGLSEAFF. The DNA for the CDR3 is TGTGCCAGCAGTTTCGGACTCTCTGAAGCTTTCTTT.